These 8 T cell receptor beta chains originate from one sample sequenced in a study of T cell responses to AZD1222 COVID-19 vaccine. Using immunoSEQ multiplex PCR, the repertoire was profiled, and TCRdb retains in-frame clones only, with some absent. The repertoire consists of under 100,000 clones, with 90% to 95% occurring once and the leading ten covering roughly 5.6%. Sequencing used peripheral blood, obtained on day 0 of AZD1222 vaccination. These receptors came from an adult in good health.

This chain links TRBV7-9 with TRBJ1-1; D is ambiguous. Trimming removed 3 bases from V and 4 bases from J, with 6 bases in between. The CDR3 loop spans 12 amino acids. Germline V lookup: CDR1 SEHNR, CDR2 FQNEAQ (reference sequence). CDR3 residues: CASSLRGTEAFF. Written as DNA, the CDR3 is TGTGCCAGCAGCTTGCGGGGCACTGAAGCTTTCTTT.

The chain joins TRBV29-1 to TRBJ2-3, with TRBD1 matching 9 bases. This CDR3 has 14 amino acids. J lost 1 base, V lost 5 bases, and 4 bases had no gene match. Germline V CDR1 and CDR2: SQVTM, ANQGSEA. CDR3 residues: CSVTGGSGTDTQYF. DNA of the CDR3: TGCAGCGTTACAGGGGGCTCGGGCACAGATACGCAGTATTTT.

The rearrangement links TRBV9 to TRBJ2-3; D remains unclear. The V end lost 5 bases, the J end lost 0 bases, and 13 bases lay between the germline ends. This CDR3 has 15 residues. Per the germline V gene, CDR1 is SGDLS and CDR2 is YYNGEE. This chain's CDR3 is CASSLTRTSTDTQYF. The CDR3 DNA reads as TGTGCCAGCAGTTTGACTCGTACGAGCACAGATACGCAGTATTTT.

The gene calls are TRBV19 and TRBJ2-2, with D unresolved. The CDR3 is 14 residues long. Germline V gene lookup returns CDR1 LNHDA and CDR2 SQIVND (reference sequence). Trimming left V 3 bases short and J 0 bases short, with 5 bases between. As DNA, the CDR3 is TGTGCCAGTAGTATTTATACGAACACCGGGGAGCTGTTTTTT. It encodes CASSIYTNTGELFF.

The table lists this clone with a count of one. The V and J genes are TRBV9 and TRBJ2-5, with 9 bases identical to TRBD1. V lost 4 bases and J lost 6; bases outside the gene matches: 7. The CDR3 consists of 14 residues. Germline V CDR1 and CDR2: SGDLS, YYNGEE. The CDR3 nucleotides are TGTGCCAGCAGCCCCGACAGGGGGACGAAGACCCAGTACTTC. Its protein product is CASSPDRGTKTQYF.

This rearrangement joins TRBV18 to TRBJ1-5, with 8 bases lining up with TRBD1. This CDR3 contains 14 residues. Per the germline V gene, CDR1 is KGHSH and CDR2 is LQKENI. V lost 6 bases, J lost 7 bases, and 8 bases stayed unmatched. The CDR3 region has the DNA TGTGCCAGCTCGGACCAGGGGGCTTGGCAGCCCCAGCATTTT. It translates to CASSDQGAWQPQHF. The full variable domain, its missing parts supplied by reference TRBV18 and TRBJ1-5, is NAGVMQNPRHLVRRRGQEARLRCSPMKGHSHVYWYRQLPEEGLKFMVYLQKENIIDESGMPKERFSAEFPKEGPSILRIQQVVRGDSAAYFCASSDQGAWQPQHFGDGTRLSIL.

V usage is TRBV9 and J usage is TRBJ1-6; 7 bases are shared with TRBD1. Germline V CDR1 and CDR2: SGDLS, YYNGEE. The trim removed 4 bases at V and 0 bases at J, leaving 1 base unmatched. The CDR3 is 15 amino acids. CDR3 DNA sequence: TGTGCCAGCAGCTCAGGGGGCTCCTATAATTCACCCCTCCACTTT. Translation gives CASSSGGSYNSPLHF.

The rearrangement links TRBV11-2 to TRBJ1-6, with D possibly TRBD1 on 5 matching bases. The CDR3 is made up of 15 amino acids. V lost 2 bases to trimming and J lost 7 bases, with 12 bases between them. Germline V gives CDR1 SGHAT, CDR2 FQNNGV. For the CDR3, the DNA is TGTGCCAGCAGCTTAAGTTCAGGGCTAAATTCACCCCTCCACTTT. The encoded protein is CASSLSSGLNSPLHF.